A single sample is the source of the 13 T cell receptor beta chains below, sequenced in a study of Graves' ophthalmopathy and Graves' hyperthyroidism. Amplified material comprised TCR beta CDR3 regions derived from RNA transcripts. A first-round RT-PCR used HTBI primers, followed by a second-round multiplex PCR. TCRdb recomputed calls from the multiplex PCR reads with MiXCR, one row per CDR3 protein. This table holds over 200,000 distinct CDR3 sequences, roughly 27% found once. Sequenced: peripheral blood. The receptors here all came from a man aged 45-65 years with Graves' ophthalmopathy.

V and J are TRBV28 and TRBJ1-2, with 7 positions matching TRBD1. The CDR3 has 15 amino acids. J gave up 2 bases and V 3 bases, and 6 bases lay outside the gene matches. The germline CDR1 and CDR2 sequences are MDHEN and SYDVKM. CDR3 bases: TGTGCCAGCAGTTTTAGGGACAGACCCAACTATGGCTACACCTTC. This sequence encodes CASSFRDRPNYGYTF.

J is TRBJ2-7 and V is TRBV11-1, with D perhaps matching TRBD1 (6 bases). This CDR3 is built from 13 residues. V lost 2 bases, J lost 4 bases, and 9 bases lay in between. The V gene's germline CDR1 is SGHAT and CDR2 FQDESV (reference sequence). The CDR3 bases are TGTGCCAGCAGCTTAAACAGGGCGTACGAGCAGTACTTC. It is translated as CASSLNRAYEQYF.

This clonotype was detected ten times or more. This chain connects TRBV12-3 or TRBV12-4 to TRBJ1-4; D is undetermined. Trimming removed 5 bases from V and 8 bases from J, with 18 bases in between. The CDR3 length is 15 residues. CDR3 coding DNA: TGTGCCAGCAGTATATCGGACGGAAGAACCGAAAAACTGTTTTTT. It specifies CASSISDGRTEKLFF.

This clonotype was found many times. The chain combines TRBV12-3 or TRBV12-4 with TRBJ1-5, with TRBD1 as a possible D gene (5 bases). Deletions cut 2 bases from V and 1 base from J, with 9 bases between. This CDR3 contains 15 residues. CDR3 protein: CASSLSWGSNQPQHF. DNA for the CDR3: TGTGCCAGCAGTTTATCCTGGGGCAGCAATCAGCCCCAGCATTTT.

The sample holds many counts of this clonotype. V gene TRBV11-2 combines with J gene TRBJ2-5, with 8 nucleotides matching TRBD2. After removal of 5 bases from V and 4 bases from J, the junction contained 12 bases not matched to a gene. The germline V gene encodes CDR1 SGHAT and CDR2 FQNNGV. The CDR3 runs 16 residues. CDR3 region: CASSLTGTRSSETQYF. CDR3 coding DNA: TGTGCCAGCAGCCTCACCGGGACTAGGAGCTCAGAGACCCAGTACTTC.

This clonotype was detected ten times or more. CDR3 nucleotide sequence: TGTGCCAGCAGCCAAGCCTTTGGACAGGGCTATGGCTACACCTTC. This encodes CASSQAFGQGYGYTF. The chain links TRBV4-2 to TRBJ1-2, with 8 nucleotides matching TRBD1. V dropped 1 base and J dropped 4; count of bases not matched to a gene: 5. The CDR3 runs 15 residues. Germline V CDR1 and CDR2: LGHNA, YNFKEQ.

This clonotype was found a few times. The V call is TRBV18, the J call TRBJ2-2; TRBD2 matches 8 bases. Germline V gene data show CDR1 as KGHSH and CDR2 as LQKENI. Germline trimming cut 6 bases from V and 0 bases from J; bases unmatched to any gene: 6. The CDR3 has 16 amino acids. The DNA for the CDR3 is TGTGCCAGCTCCCAGACTAGCGACGCGAACACCGGGGAGCTGTTTTTT. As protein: CASSQTSDANTGELFF.

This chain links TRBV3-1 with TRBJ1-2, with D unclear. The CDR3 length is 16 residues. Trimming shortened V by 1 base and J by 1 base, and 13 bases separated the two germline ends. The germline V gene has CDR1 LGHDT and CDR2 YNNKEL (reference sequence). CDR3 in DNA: TGTGCCAGCAGCCAAGTAACGGGGATCCATAACTATGGCTACACCTTC. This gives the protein CASSQVTGIHNYGYTF.

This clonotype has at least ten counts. The CDR3 here is CASSIRAGLQPQHF. CDR3 sequence (DNA): TGTGCCAGTAGTATAAGGGCAGGACTTCAGCCCCAGCATTTT. The rearrangement links TRBV19 to TRBJ1-5; D unresolved. The CDR3 sequence is 14 residues long. V was clipped by 2 bases and J by 6 bases, with 11 bases between them. CDR1 is LNHDA and CDR2 is SQIVND in the germline V gene (reference sequence).

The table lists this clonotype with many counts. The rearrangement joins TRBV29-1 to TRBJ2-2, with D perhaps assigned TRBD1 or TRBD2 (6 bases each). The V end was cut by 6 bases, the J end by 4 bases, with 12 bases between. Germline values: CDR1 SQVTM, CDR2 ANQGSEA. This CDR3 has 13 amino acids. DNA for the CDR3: TGCAGCGTGGGGGGCGTTGGCACCGGGGAGCTGTTTTTT. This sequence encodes CSVGGVGTGELFF.

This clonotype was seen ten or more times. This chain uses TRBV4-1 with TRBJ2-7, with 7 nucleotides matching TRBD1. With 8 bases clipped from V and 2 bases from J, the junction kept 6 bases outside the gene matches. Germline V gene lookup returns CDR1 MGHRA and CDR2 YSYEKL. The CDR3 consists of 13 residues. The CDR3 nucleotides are TGCGCCAGCGGCAGGGACAGAGCCTACGAGCAGTACTTC. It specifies CASGRDRAYEQYF.

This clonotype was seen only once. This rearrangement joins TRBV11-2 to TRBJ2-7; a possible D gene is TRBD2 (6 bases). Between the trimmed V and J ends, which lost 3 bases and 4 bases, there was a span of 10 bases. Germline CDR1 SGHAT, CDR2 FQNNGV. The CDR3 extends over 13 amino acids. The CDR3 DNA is TGTGCCAGCAGCTTGCCTAGCGCTTACGAGCAGTACTTC. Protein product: CASSLPSAYEQYF.

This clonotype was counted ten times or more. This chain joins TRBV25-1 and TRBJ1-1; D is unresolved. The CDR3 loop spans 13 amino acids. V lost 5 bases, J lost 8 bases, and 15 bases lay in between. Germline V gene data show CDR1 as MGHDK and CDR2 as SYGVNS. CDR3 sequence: CASSRESGREAFF. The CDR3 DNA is TGTGCCAGCAGTAGAGAAAGTGGGAGGGAAGCTTTCTTT.